This entry lists 21 T cell receptor beta chains sequenced from one sample in a study of breast tumors, draining lymph nodes, adjacent tissues. TCRdb re-analysed the multiplex PCR reads in MiXCR, keeping a single row per CDR3 protein. The sample lists under 25,000 distinct CDR3 sequences; about 60% were seen once. The material sequenced was breast tumor tissue. These receptors were collected from a female donor with breast cancer. Some clones in this sample may be carry-over from other donors' samples.

Notes on this clonotype: This may be a read error: a much more frequent sequence differs by one nucleotide. The conserved phenylalanine or tryptophan normally closing the CDR3 is absent here, so this likely arose from a read error. The gene calls are TRBV4-1 and TRBJ1-1; 8 nucleotides agree with TRBD1. The J segment lost 0 bases and the V segment lost 2 bases, leaving 11 bases of the junction unmatched. The CDR3 spans 18 residues. The germline V gene has CDR1 MGHRA and CDR2 YSYEKL. Here the CDR3 reads CASSQSAGQGPMNTEAFL. The CDR3 bases are TGCGCCAGCAGCCAATCCGCCGGACAGGGCCCCATGAACACTGAAGCTTTCCTT.

The chain links TRBV7-2 to TRBJ2-3; D is undetermined. CDR1 is SGHTA and CDR2 is FQGNSA in the germline V gene. V lost 1 base and J 1 base, leaving 12 bases between the germline ends. The CDR3 spans 16 residues. The CDR3 here is CASSLDPPGGTDTQYF. The CDR3 bases are TGTGCCAGCAGCTTAGACCCCCCAGGAGGCACAGATACGCAGTATTTT.

This clonotype was counted many times. The V and J genes are TRBV5-1 and TRBJ1-5; D perhaps matches TRBD1 (6 bases). With 0 bases removed from V and 4 bases from J, the gap between germline ends came to 8 bases. Germline-derived CDR1 and CDR2 are SGHRS and YFSETQ. This CDR3 is 14 amino acids long. The CDR3 reads CASSLEGGNQPQHF. For the CDR3, the DNA is TGCGCCAGCAGCTTGGAAGGGGGGAATCAGCCCCAGCATTTT.

This chain connects TRBV4-3 to TRBJ2-7, with a possible D match to TRBD2 (5 bases). Germline assignment: CDR1 LGHNA and CDR2 YSLEER. CDR3 length equals 15 residues. V shed 1 base and J shed 2 bases, with 12 bases lying between them. The CDR3 nucleotides read TGCGCCAGCAGCCAAGGTAGCGCCGGGCCCTACGAGCAGTACTTC. It translates to CASSQGSAGPYEQYF.

For this clonotype: No conserved phenylalanine or tryptophan ends this CDR3, so it is likely a read error. The J gene is TRBJ2-2, the V gene TRBV7-7, with 10 bases matching TRBD1. Germline CDR1 reads SSHAT; CDR2 reads FNYEAQ (reference sequence). This CDR3 contains 15 residues. The CDR3 is CTSSTGTGDTGELFS. DNA of the CDR3: TGTACTAGCAGCACCGGGACAGGGGACACCGGGGAGCTGTTTTCT.

V is TRBV18 and J is TRBJ2-7, with 9 bases that match TRBD1. V shed 4 bases and J 7 bases; nucleotides not matched to a gene: 8. The CDR3 length is 14 residues. CDR1 and CDR2 (germline): KGHSH, LQKENI. Written as DNA, the CDR3 is TGTGCCAGCTCACTTTCTCCGGGGACAGGGGAGCAGTACTTC. This sequence encodes CASSLSPGTGEQYF.

This clonotype appeared many times. This may come from a read error, since a much larger clone is one base off. V gene TRBV6-1 combines with J gene TRBJ1-5, with 8 bases matching TRBD1. From germline, CDR1 is MNHNS and CDR2 SASEGT. This CDR3 has 16 amino acids. V trimming: 5 bases; J trimming: 7 bases; junction bases outside the gene matches: 13. The CDR3 loop reads CASSRQGMGGSQPQHF. In nucleotides, the CDR3 is TGTGCCAGCAGTCGACAGGGGATGGGGGGCAGCCAGCCCCAGCATTTT.

The rearrangement joins TRBV20-1 to TRBJ2-7; D may be TRBD1 (6 bases). There are 13 residues in the CDR3. Germline CDR1 reads DFQATT; CDR2 reads SNEGSKA (reference sequence). V was pared by 7 bases and J by 0 bases, with 13 bases between. DNA of the CDR3: TGCAGTGTGAAGACAGGTCACTCCTACGAGCAGTACTTC. Amino acids: CSVKTGHSYEQYF.

This clonotype was seen only once. This chain joins TRBV6-1 and TRBJ2-7; TRBD2 matches at 14 bases. J was trimmed by 6 bases and V by 8 bases; bases with no gene match: 21. The germline V gene encodes CDR1 MNHNS and CDR2 SASEGT. The CDR3 has 19 residues. The CDR3 DNA follows: TGTGCCAGCGGCCTAACGGGGACAGGGACTAGCGGGGGATCGGGCGAGCAGTACTTC. Its protein product is CASGLTGTGTSGGSGEQYF.

This chain links TRBV7-2 with TRBJ1-5; 8 bases line up with TRBD1. V was clipped by 5 bases and J by 6 bases; unmatched bases: 6. CDR1 is SGHTA and CDR2 is FQGNSA in the germline V gene. This CDR3 contains 14 residues. DNA of the CDR3: TGTGCCAGCAGCAACGACAGGGGCGGTCAGCCCCAGCATTTT. This gives the protein CASSNDRGGQPQHF.

At least ten counts were recorded for this clonotype. The rearrangement joins TRBV19 to TRBJ1-1; tentative D call: TRBD1 (5 bases). Trimming removed 4 bases at V and 5 bases at J, with 11 bases between. The CDR3 totals 13 residues. In germline, CDR1 is LNHDA, CDR2 SQIVND (reference sequence). CDR3 loop: CASSTQGFTEAFF. CDR3 coding DNA: TGTGCCAGTAGTACGCAGGGATTTACTGAAGCTTTCTTT.

This chain connects TRBV2 to TRBJ1-2, with D unclear. Germline lookup yields CDR1 SNHLY and CDR2 FYNNEI. Trimming pared 7 bases from V and 8 bases from J, leaving 17 bases between. The CDR3 totals 13 residues. In DNA, the CDR3 is TGTGCCAGCACCCCCGTGAGGGCACAGGGCTACACCTTC. Translated, it gives CASTPVRAQGYTF.

The chain has TRBV7-6 and TRBJ2-5; a possible D gene is TRBD2 (6 bases). The germline V gene encodes CDR1 SGHVS and CDR2 FNYEAQ. CDR3 length: 13 residues. Deletions cut 3 bases from V and 5 bases from J, with 10 bases between. The CDR3 reads CASSFNSGETQYF. The CDR3 region has the DNA TGTGCCAGCAGCTTCAACAGCGGGGAGACCCAGTACTTC.

This clonotype is termed medium-sized. The rearrangement uses TRBV7-9 and TRBJ2-5, with 14 bases identical to TRBD2. V trimming: 5 bases; J trimming: 2 bases; junction bases outside the gene matches: 7. CDR1 is SEHNR and CDR2 is FQNEAQ in the germline V gene (reference sequence). The CDR3 runs to 17 residues. The CDR3 sequence: CASSPQTSGRGQETQYF. CDR3 DNA sequence: TGTGCCAGCAGCCCCCAGACTAGCGGGAGGGGGCAAGAGACCCAGTACTTC. The full variable domain, rest sourced from reference TRBV7-9 and TRBJ2-5, is DTGVSQNPRHKITKRGQNVTFRCDPISEHNRLYWYRQTLGQGPEFLTYFQNEAQLEKSRLLSDRFSAERPKGSFSTLEIQRTEQGDSAMYLCASSPQTSGRGQETQYFGPGTRLLVL.

This clonotype came up many times. The genes are TRBV6-5 and TRBJ1-2; 8 nucleotides align to TRBD1. Germline loops: CDR1 MNHEY, CDR2 SVGAGI. The junction had 6 bases not matched to a gene; V was cut back by 6 bases and J by 0 bases. CDR3 size: 15 residues. The CDR3 DNA is TGTGCCAGCAGAGCGGGACAGGCCGCTAACTATGGCTACACCTTC. It yields the protein CASRAGQAANYGYTF.

A few counts support this clonotype. The chain employs TRBV6-4 and TRBJ2-2; D not certain. The ends were cut back, 3 bases at V and 0 bases at J, with 5 bases in the middle. CDR1 MRHNA and CDR2 SNTAGT come from the germline V gene. CDR3 length equals 14 residues. DNA for the CDR3: TGTGCCAGCAGTGAACAGTCGAACACCGGGGAGCTGTTTTTT. Translating gives CASSEQSNTGELFF.

This chain connects TRBV20-1 to TRBJ2-7, with D possibly being TRBD2 (7 bases). V was shortened by 3 bases and J by 2 bases, with 14 bases between the two germline ends. The CDR3 totals 14 residues. The V gene's germline CDR1 is DFQATT and CDR2 SNEGSKA (reference sequence). CDR3 bases: TGCAGTGCTAGCTTTTCGGGGGGCGCCTACGAGCAGTACTTC. Protein: CSASFSGGAYEQYF.

This clonotype was detected only a few times. This chain uses TRBV9 with TRBJ2-3, with a tentative D call TRBD2 (5 bases). The CDR3 totals 14 residues. Germline V gives CDR1 SGDLS, CDR2 YYNGEE. With 6 bases removed from V and 0 bases from J, the gap between germline ends came to 11 bases. The CDR3 coding sequence is TGTGCCAGCACACCGGGGAGAAGCACAGATACGCAGTATTTT. Translated: CASTPGRSTDTQYF.

This rearrangement joins TRBV29-1 to TRBJ1-3; D is undetermined. This CDR3 region has 12 residues. V was clipped by 6 bases and J by 2 bases, with 8 bases between them. Germline loops: CDR1 SQVTM, CDR2 ANQGSEA. CDR3 bases: TGCAGCGTAGAGGAAACTGGAAACACCATATATTTT. Protein product: CSVEETGNTIYF.

In this sample, this clonotype turned up many times. This chain joins TRBV30 and TRBJ1-3; TRBD1 is a possible D gene (5 bases). Between the trimmed V and J ends, which lost 0 bases and 0 bases, there was a span of 12 bases. CDR1 is GTSNPN and CDR2 is SVGIG in the germline V gene (reference sequence). CDR3 length: 16 amino acids. The CDR3 region has the DNA TGTGCCTGGAGTGTTTGGGGGACGAGCTCTGGAAACACCATATATTTT. Translation gives CAWSVWGTSSGNTIYF.

The chain joins TRBV11-2 to TRBJ1-1; D is possibly TRBD1 (5 bases). CDR3 length: 15 residues. Looked up from germline, CDR1 is SGHAT and CDR2 is FQNNGV. The V and J ends lost 0 bases and 3 bases respectively, with 11 bases between them. CDR3 nucleotides: TGTGCCAGCAGCTTAGATGGGGGGGTACACACTGAAGCTTTCTTT. Translating gives CASSLDGGVHTEAFF.